What follows are 19 T cell receptor beta chains derived from one specimen sequenced in a study of shared clonotypes between healthy human individuals. Positively selected for CCR7, the CD45RO-negative cells used as naive CD8 cells excluded terminally differentiated effector memory CD45RA+ cells. This table comes from immunoSEQ multiplex PCR, and its TCRdb copy is limited to in-frame clones, with some not included. The data hold about 590,000 clones, with roughly 95% observed a single time. Sequenced input: naive CD8+ T cells sorted from blood. Receptors were obtained from a woman in her twenties or thirties in good health.

This clone was counted a single time. The chain uses TRBV7-9 and TRBJ2-7; 9 nucleotides agree with TRBD2. Germline V gene sequence: CDR1 SEHNR, CDR2 FQNEAQ (reference sequence). The CDR3 extends over 13 amino acids. Trimming at V came to 5 bases and at J to 5 bases, leaving 4 bases not matched to a gene. The CDR3 loop is CASSPGTSHEQYF. CDR3 nucleotides: TGTGCCAGCAGCCCCGGGACTAGCCACGAGCAGTACTTC.

The chain combines TRBV13 with TRBJ2-5; maybe TRBD2 (7 bases). The DNA end is a closer match to TRBJ2-7, so the J assignment may be wrong. The CDR3 contains 15 residues. CDR1 and CDR2 from the germline V gene are PRHDT and FYEKMQ (reference sequence). The CDR3 nucleotides read TGTGCCAGCAGCCCGGCGGGGGCTAGCTCCTACGAGCAGTACTTC. Protein sequence: CASSPAGASSYEQYF.

In its sample, this clone was seen a few times. The rearrangement links TRBV27 to TRBJ2-6; no reliable D call. Germline CDR1 MNHEY, CDR2 SMNVEV (reference sequence). Trimming left V 3 bases short and J 4 bases short, with 4 bases between. The CDR3 covers 13 residues. Here the CDR3 reads CASSFGGANVLTF. Written as DNA, the CDR3 is TGTGCCAGCAGTTTCGGGGGGGCCAACGTCCTGACTTTC. Combining the CDR3 with reference TRBV27 and TRBJ2-6 gives the whole variable domain EAQVTQNPRYLITVTGKKLTVTCSQNMNHEYMSWYRQDPGLGLRQIYYSMNVEVTDKGDVPEGYKVSRKEKRNFPLILESPSPNQTSLYFCASSFGGANVLTFGAGSRLTVL.

The V call is TRBV6-1, the J call TRBJ2-7; 9 positions match TRBD2. Per germline, CDR1 MNHNS and CDR2 SASEGT. The CDR3 consists of 13 residues. With V trimmed by 5 bases and J by 4 bases, 3 bases remained unmatched. The CDR3 is CASSWTSEYEQYF. The CDR3, as DNA: TGTGCCAGCAGTTGGACTAGCGAGTACGAGCAGTACTTC.

The chain joins TRBV4-1 to TRBJ2-1; D remains unclear. Per germline, CDR1 MGHRA and CDR2 YSYEKL. There are 13 residues in the CDR3. The ends were cut back, 0 bases at V and 9 bases at J, with 9 bases in the middle. The CDR3 coding sequence is TGCGCCAGCAGCCAAGAACGGTTGGGTGAGCAGTTCTTC. Its protein is CASSQERLGEQFF.

The V gene is TRBV9, the J gene TRBJ2-7; D call uncertain. From germline, CDR1 is SGDLS and CDR2 YYNGEE. The CDR3 is made up of 14 amino acids. With 3 bases removed from V and 1 base from J, the gap between germline ends came to 11 bases. The DNA for the CDR3 is TGTGCCAGCAGCGCAGAACCTCGGTCCTACGAGCAGTACTTC. This translates into CASSAEPRSYEQYF. The variable domain in full, with the rest retrieved from reference TRBV9 and TRBJ2-7, is DSGVTQTPKHLITATGQRVTLRCSPRSGDLSVYWYQQSLDQGLQFLIQYYNGEERAKGNILERFSAQQFPDLHSELNLSSLELGDSALYFCASSAEPRSYEQYFGPGTRLTVT.

V gene TRBV4-2 combines with J gene TRBJ2-2; the match to TRBD2 covers 8 bases. With V trimmed by 4 bases and J by 4 bases, 5 bases remained unmatched. This CDR3 is built from 15 residues. Germline V gene data show CDR1 as LGHNA and CDR2 as YNFKEQ. In nucleotides, the CDR3 is TGTGCCAGCAGCCCCCCGGCGGGAGGCACCGGGGAGCTGTTTTTT. It yields the protein CASSPPAGGTGELFF.

The chain combines TRBV9 with TRBJ2-7; D is possibly TRBD2 (6 bases). Germline lookup yields CDR1 SGDLS and CDR2 YYNGEE. The germline V and J ends were trimmed by 4 bases and 7 bases, with 15 bases remaining between them. The CDR3 totals 13 residues. Written as DNA, the CDR3 is TGTGCCAGCAGCCCAGGCGGGGCTTTTGAGCAGTACTTC. This sequence encodes CASSPGGAFEQYF.

The chain employs TRBV11-2 and TRBJ2-3; tentative D call: TRBD2 (5 bases). V was trimmed by 1 base and J by 2 bases, leaving 10 bases between them. The CDR3 has 15 residues. Germline V CDR1 and CDR2: SGHAT, FQNNGV. The CDR3 nucleotides read TGTGCCAGCAGCTTAGGGGTCGGGGACACAGATACGCAGTATTTT. Translation gives CASSLGVGDTDTQYF.

This clone was picked up one time. CDR3 region: CASSLAAGDEQYF. DNA of the CDR3: TGTGCCAGCAGCCTAGCAGCGGGAGACGAGCAGTACTTC. V is TRBV6-5 and J is TRBJ2-7, with 8 nucleotides matching TRBD2. The CDR3 extends over 13 amino acids. The junction had 6 bases not matched to a gene; V was cut back by 6 bases and J by 5 bases. Per the germline V gene, CDR1 is MNHEY and CDR2 is SVGAGI.

The gene calls are TRBV6-6 and TRBJ2-7; 13 nucleotides line up with TRBD2. With 5 bases clipped from V and 4 bases from J, the junction kept 8 bases outside the gene matches. The CDR3 spans 16 residues. In germline, CDR1 is MNHNY, CDR2 SVGAGI (reference sequence). CDR3 in amino acids: CASSGLAGDFRYEQYF. The DNA for the CDR3 is TGTGCCAGCAGTGGACTAGCGGGAGACTTTAGGTACGAGCAGTACTTC.

The rearrangement links TRBV6-5 to TRBJ2-2, with 11 nucleotides matching TRBD2. The CDR3 runs 16 residues. CDR1 is MNHEY and CDR2 is SVGAGI in the germline V gene. V gave up 0 bases and J gave up 5 bases; unmatched junction bases: 2. The CDR3 here is CASSYSSGRATGELFF. CDR3 coding DNA: TGTGCCAGCAGTTACTCTAGCGGGAGGGCAACCGGGGAGCTGTTTTTT.

The rearrangement joins TRBV19 to TRBJ2-2; D not resolved. V was shortened by 3 bases and J by 4 bases, with 15 bases between the two germline ends. CDR3 length: 16 amino acids. Looked up from germline, CDR1 is LNHDA and CDR2 is SQIVND (reference sequence). As DNA, the CDR3 is TGTGCCAGTAGTATCGGGTGGGCAGGAAGCACCGGGGAGCTGTTTTTT. Translating it yields CASSIGWAGSTGELFF.

The chain joins TRBV15 to TRBJ1-2, with D perhaps TRBD1 (5 bases). The ends were cut back, 0 bases at V and 2 bases at J, with 19 bases in the middle. This CDR3 spans 18 amino acids. Looked up from germline, CDR1 is LNHNV and CDR2 is YYDKDF (reference sequence). This CDR3 is CATSRDLGGQGINYGYTF. CDR3 bases: TGTGCCACCAGCAGAGATTTGGGCGGCCAGGGAATAAACTATGGCTACACCTTC.

The chain uses TRBV9 and TRBJ2-2; D is tentatively TRBD1 or TRBD2 (6 bases each). CDR1 SGDLS and CDR2 YYNGEE come from the germline V gene. The CDR3 runs 21 residues. The V end lost 0 bases, the J end lost 0 bases, and 24 bases lay between the germline ends. The CDR3 region has the DNA TGTGCCAGCAGCGTAGCCATCAAAGGGGGGCTAGCCGGAGCGAACACCGGGGAGCTGTTTTTT. Amino acid sequence: CASSVAIKGGLAGANTGELFF.

This clone was counted once. The rearrangement links TRBV5-1 to TRBJ2-5; D possibly corresponds to TRBD2 (6 bases). This CDR3 is 16 amino acids long. Germline V CDR1 and CDR2: SGHRS, YFSETQ. V was trimmed by 7 bases and J by 1 base, leaving 20 bases between them. CDR3: CASGSWRVPLQETQYF. CDR3 sequence (DNA): TGCGCCAGCGGCAGTTGGAGGGTTCCCCTCCAAGAGACCCAGTACTTC.

V and J are TRBV28 and TRBJ1-2, with D perhaps TRBD1 (5 bases). Per germline, CDR1 MDHEN and CDR2 SYDVKM. This CDR3 is built from 15 residues. Trimming took 4 bases from V and 0 from J, leaving 12 bases between them. The CDR3 nucleotides read TGTGCCAGCAGTTCGTCACAGGAAGCTAACTATGGCTACACCTTC. It is translated as CASSSSQEANYGYTF.

Details on this clone: Additional DNA sequences in this sample encode the identical CDR3. The chain employs TRBV9 and TRBJ2-7; no firm D call. Trimming cost V 0 bases and J 0 bases, with 7 bases left between them. The germline V gene encodes CDR1 SGDLS and CDR2 YYNGEE. The CDR3 runs to 14 residues. In nucleotides, the CDR3 is TGTGCCAGCAGCGTAGGTCCTAGCTCCTACGAGCAGTACTTC. It codes for CASSVGPSSYEQYF.

The gene calls are TRBV11-2 and TRBJ1-4, with D maybe TRBD1 (5 bases). Germline loops: CDR1 SGHAT, CDR2 FQNNGV. The CDR3 loop spans 15 amino acids. The V gene lost 4 bases and the J gene lost 4 bases, with 13 bases spanning the gap. The CDR3 loop reads CASSSAGHINEKLFF. The CDR3 bases are TGTGCCAGCAGCTCCGCCGGACACATTAATGAAAAACTGTTTTTT.